This T cell receptor (beta chain) was sequenced for a study of control samples from healthy donors and cancer patients. Germline V gene data show CDR1 as SGHRS and CDR2 as YFSETQ. This CDR3 comprises 14 residues. Clones were read by immunoSEQ multiplex PCR, and TCRdb kept only the in-frame ones, dropping some. This table has about 190,000 clones, roughly nine tenths appearing once. Sample: blood. This chain uses TRBV5-1 with TRBJ1-4; 8 nucleotides agree with TRBD1. The closer fit of TRBJ2-2 to the DNA end suggests the J call may be wrong. The clonotype comes from a man aged 25 to 40 in good health. The CDR3 protein is CASSYGTGAGELFF. Written as DNA, the CDR3 is TGCGCCAGCAGCTACGGGACAGGCGCGGGGGAGCTGTTTTTT.